The entry below gives a single T cell receptor (beta chain) sequence along with its context. Its antigen is currently unknown. This sample is part of a study of siplizumab effects on memory and regulatory T cells. Study conclusions and caveats: Neither a naive nor a memory phenotype was assignable to roughly 75-97% of proliferating CD4+ or CD8+ clones. The authors mapped only a minor fraction of alloreactive clones to unstimulated subsets.

Sequencing of unstimulated naive, memory, effector memory and TEMRA subsets was performed in three donor pairs. CDR1 SGHAT and CDR2 FQNNGV come from the germline V gene. V lost 4 bases to trimming and J lost 5 bases, with 8 bases between them. The CDR3 sequence is 12 residues long. The assay looked at some 9.8 x 10^4 TCR templates in each sample. The protocol was immunoSEQ multiplex PCR, while the TCRdb copy is restricted to in-frame clones and leaves out a portion. The sample includes 90,000 to 95,000 clones, around 95% of them seen just once. The rearrangement joins TRBV11-2 to TRBJ1-2, with D uncertain. This clonotype was obtained from a human donor in good health. The sequenced sample consisted of naive CD4+ T cells sorted from blood. CDR3 sequence reads: CASSSRGYGYTF. The CDR3 DNA reads as TGTGCCAGCAGCTCCCGCGGATATGGCTACACCTTC.